This TCR beta chain was found in a study of cytomegalovirus exposure and HLA in healthy donors (TCRdb year 2017). In terms of the full investigation: An earlier analysis of approximately 640 of the donors reported approximately 270 Gb of sequence data and 117 million unique TCR beta sequences from 150 million to 200 million T cells. Roughly 300 gigabases of sequencing data and around 85 million unique TCR sequences made up an early release that covered fewer than 650 HLA-typed donors. Among the roughly 430 genotyped donors, around 81% belonged to the genetic ancestry cluster associated with self-reported Caucasian donors. The study was designed to test whether signatures of past pathogen exposure could be identified by cataloging public T cell receptors. Using immunosequencing, the study profiled T cell repertoires from 550 to 750 subjects and related those repertoires to cytomegalovirus serostatus. A separate validation cohort of roughly 110 different subjects was used in addition to the 666-subject first cohort. To predict cytomegalovirus infection status, the study brought together high-throughput TCR immunosequencing, statistical association of individual TCRs with disease status, and machine learning. A later analysis re-analyzed previously published TCR beta repertoires from roughly 630 donors and added high-resolution HLA genotyping to study TCR occurrence patterns. In the later analysis, no new phenotypic data were used to find candidate immune exposures; instead, reliance was placed on TCR beta sequences and their occurrence across donors. An earlier analysis of several hundred of the donors applied high-throughput TCR beta sequencing to assess whether each TCR beta V gene segment acted as functional or pseudogenic. Donor age, sex, ethnicity and CMV serostatus were collected together with the repertoire data. Genome-wide SNP genotypes for about three fifths of the roughly 700 donors were used in a later genetic analysis, which treated that subset as a discovery cohort. All discovery cohort repertoires had been generated using a single sequencing platform. Class I and class II HLA loci were covered by the typing at four-digit resolution. The number of typed donors differed by locus: about 620-630 for A, B, C, DRB1 and DQB1; some 500 for DQA1; some 610 for DPA1; and 400 to 480 for DPB1. Several DR-DQ haplotypes were handled as single units for association and clustering, since linkage in the cohort was strong. On average, roughly 250,000 unique TCR beta nucleotide sequences were sequenced per donor among 300 to 500 genotyped donors of the cohort, with around 19% of those sequences being non-productive.

The protocol used for the library was the immunoSEQ multiplex PCR assay. A mixture of 60 forward primers for TCR Vbeta segments and 13 reverse primers for TCR Jbeta segments was used in the multiplex PCR. A multiplex PCR assay on genomic DNA amplified the CDR3 region of rearranged TCR beta genes. The amplified TCR beta libraries were sequenced on the Illumina HiSeq System as 87-base-pair reads. The authors' analysis ran thus. A later analysis counted some 74 million unique TCR beta chains across the 550 to 750 repertoires, and around 9.9 million of these chains were shared by at least two donors. Raw reads were error-corrected and collapsed into unique sequences by a nearest-neighbor algorithm in which closely related sequences were merged to remove PCR and sequencing errors. To assign V, D and J gene segments, CDR3 sequences were aligned to IMGT reference sequences. For a sequence to be retained, a match of at least six nucleotides was required to both a V gene segment and a J gene segment. A rearrangement was called productive if the CDR3 had no stop codons and remained in frame with V and J, and every other rearrangement was called non-productive. Following IMGT convention, CDR3 was defined as the stretch from the second conserved V-encoded cysteine to the conserved J-encoded phenylalanine. In an earlier analysis of around 570 of the donors, sequences lacking an unambiguous match to a single V gene segment were excluded. An earlier analysis of 500 to 700 of the donors classified V segments as functional when productive rearrangements were above 56.7% and as segregating when the standard deviation between donors was above 5%. To diagnose cytomegalovirus status from the catalog of TCR beta chain sequences, a statistical classification framework was built. A later analysis assigned V and J genes by comparing TCR nucleotide sequences with IMGT/GENE-DB human TR gene sequences. Using the TCRdist pipeline, a later analysis assigned CDR3 sequences along with most-parsimonious VDJ recombination scenarios. In a later analysis, every TCR beta chain was defined by the combination of its CDR3 amino acid sequence and its V-gene family, and reads without a unique V-gene family were dropped. In a later analysis, a few hundred highly shared, low-generation-probability nucleotide sequences were removed to address suspected cross-contamination and a sequencing artifact. For each public chain, a later analysis derived a clonal expansion index from normalized ranks of inferred template counts within each repertoire. A later analysis computed generation probabilities with a VDJ recombination model fitted to out-of-frame rearrangements, and checked the results against IGoR. In a later analysis, hypergeometric tests were used to score TCR-TCR, TCR-HLA and TCR-CMV co-occurrence, with a repertoire-size bias correction applied to TCR pairs. In a later analysis, false discovery rates were estimated by permuting HLA or CMV assignments 20 times. In a later analysis, co-occurring TCRs were grouped with DBSCAN, and TCRdist sequence similarity was added when clustering was performed within HLA-allele-positive subsets. Co-occurrence clustering excluded repertoires with fewer than 30,000 or more than 120,000 public chains, plus five with anomalous nucleotide sharing. The source is immuneACCESS, and TCRdb retained only in-frame sequences with V and J called. Part of the clones is not carried over; for the studies checked, unresolved V genes explain less than half of this, and the remainder is unexplained. V and J calls and clone size come straight from that table; D and trimming were deduced from the DNA. The sample data list 40,000 to 55,000 clones, and 73% of these were observed just once. The ten largest clonotypes hold roughly 3% of the sample.

Study-wide findings and limitations: Because counts were too low, roughly 18 rarely observed V segments, including chromosome 9 orphons, were left out of the earlier analysis of several hundred of the donors. V-gene and J-gene trimming of TCR beta chains was associated with a missense DCLRE1C variant in a later genetic analysis, and the association was replicated in an independent cohort. Most CMV-associated TCR beta chains appeared to be HLA-restricted in a later analysis, and the HLA associations seemed to be driven largely by CMV exposure. It was suggested by the authors that the approach could potentially be generalized to other disease states and immunological phenotypes. When HLA alleles, especially DR and DQ, strongly co-occurred, attributing TCR associations to individual alleles was difficult. The cohort was sequenced for TCR beta chains only, and without alpha or paired-chain data the features that could be detected were limited. In both the original and validation cohorts, the classifier was reported to diagnose cytomegalovirus status with high specificity and sensitivity. A cluster of highly shared sequence variants was judged likely to represent a technical artifact of the sequencing pipeline. In a later analysis, HLA-associated TCR beta chains were found to be more clonally expanded and to have lower generation probabilities than equally common non-associated chains. Most TCR sequences were observed very rarely across donors, whereas some public TCRs were present in many individuals. A further reported finding was that TCR beta sequences accurately predicted the HLA-A and HLA-B alleles for most subjects in the first cohort. Presence/absence analyses assumed roughly uniform sequencing depth across donors, an assumption that may not hold. Three of the identified cytomegalovirus-associated TCR beta chains were confirmed in vitro to be specific for cytomegalovirus antigens. Some IMGT-functional V segments, including TRBV6-2 and TRBV6-3, could not be told apart with the 87-base-pair reads, so those segments were excluded. Immune exposure information for the cohort was limited to CMV serostatus. According to a later analysis, parvovirus B19, influenza, CMV and Epstein-Barr virus appeared linked to several top co-occurrence clusters. In a later genetic analysis, fewer N-insertions in productive TCRs were reported among donors in an Asian-associated ancestry cluster than the approximately 630-donor mean. Because some donors lacked HLA typing at each locus, the association tests relied only on the typed subset. In a later analysis, over 15,000 TCR beta sequences were associated with specific HLA alleles at a false discovery rate of 0.05. In an earlier analysis of approximately 590 of the donors, most TCR beta V segments appeared in productive rearrangements about 87% or about 30% of the time, broadly matching IMGT annotations. The study listed 164 TCR beta chains as associated with cytomegalovirus. Correlated functional status among segregating V segments might be attributable to linkage disequilibrium, but an unknown experimental factor could not be ruled out. In a later analysis, the rate of TCR association differed among HLA loci, with DRB1 alleles having the most associated TCRs and HLA-C alleles having the fewest.

The trim is 1 base for V and 1 base for J, with a gap of 19 bases between the germline ends. Based on the germline V gene (reference sequence), the CDR1 and CDR2 sequences are GTSNPN and SVGIG. The CDR3 numbers 18 residues from cysteine through phenylalanine. Left in the record is the CDR3 DNA by itself, 54 bases read in frame from the first base. A remark on this clone: The antigen it binds to is not known. No quality values exist for individual bases; no much larger clone is one base distant.

The cohort consisted of some 730 healthy bone marrow donors. At the time of sampling, every cohort member was nominally healthy, though immune exposures that went unrecorded were likely present. The donor tested CMV seronegative and was one of the 352 seronegative cohort members. A peripheral blood sample was provided by each donor, and peripheral blood mononuclear cells were used for TCR beta sequencing. Genomic DNA extraction from the blood cell samples was performed with the Qiagen DNeasy Blood Extraction Kit. The V and J genes are TRBV30 and TRBJ2-2; a weak D assignment points to TRBD1 (6 bases agree). The sequence derives from a man in his late teens or twenties in good health and CMV-seronegative. The material sequenced was PBMCs. The nucleotide sequence is given as TGTGCCTGGAGTGACCCCGACAGGTTTGAGGGGAACACCGGGGAGCTGTTTTTT. Its protein reads: CAWSDPDRFEGNTGELFF.